The T cell receptor (beta chain) described here comes from a study of spatial heterogeneity in lung cancer. Across the study: The study consistently detected more beta-chain than alpha-chain sequences.

The time point here: sample taken at primary tumor resection. One entry per CDR3 protein results from TCRdb running MiXCR on the 5' RACE reads. This repertoire shows some 21,000 distinct CDR3 sequences, 4.6% found once; its top ten account for approximately 7.4%. The CDR3 runs to 16 residues. Germline V gives CDR1 SGHVS, CDR2 FQNEAQ. The V end was cut by 4 bases, the J end by 0 bases, with 13 bases between. There are a few counts of this clonotype. V and J are TRBV7-8 and TRBJ1-3; D is unclear. The sample here was PBMCs, taken at surgery. This receptor was identified in a male donor with early-stage non-small cell lung cancer. This CDR3 reads CASSSQTRNSGNTIYF. Here the CDR3 DNA reads TGTGCCAGCAGCTCCCAGACACGTAACTCTGGAAACACCATATATTTT. Looking up the rest from reference TRBV7-8 and TRBJ1-3 gives the full variable domain: GAGVSQSPRYKVAKRGQDVALRCDPISGHVSLFWYQQALGQGPEFLTYFQNEAQLDKSGLPSDRFFAERPEGSVSTLKIQRTQQEDSAVYLCASSSQTRNSGNTIYFGEGSWLTVV.